Here is one T cell receptor (beta chain) with its context. The record originates from a study of low-dose radiotherapy and immunotherapy resistance in tumors. Study in general: Every 2 weeks, cohort 1 got 0.5 Gy, reaching 6.5 Gy to the planning target volume. Cohort 2, a group dosed every two weeks at 1 Gy per fraction, received 13 Gy in total over 26 weeks. Patients took 300 mg oral aspirin daily for four cycles from cycle 1 day 1.

Both TCRalpha and TCRbeta chains were reverse transcribed with V-gene-specific primers. TCRs underwent around 18 PCR cycles of amplification with a constant-region primer and V-primer adapter. TCRdb processed the reads anew with MiXCR; each CDR3 protein has one entry. The sample lists 13,000 or so distinct CDR3 sequences; 60% to 80% were seen once. CDR1 MGHRA and CDR2 YSYEKL come from the germline V gene. The CDR3 has 15 residues. Trimming took 4 bases from V and 6 from J, leaving 15 bases between them. This clonotype was obtained from a human donor with advanced metastatic prostate, ovarian, gallbladder or colorectal cancer (not recorded which). This table probably holds off-target reads from a library built for another chain. The J gene is TRBJ1-4, the V gene TRBV4-1; no reliable D call. CDR3 protein: CASSPDGGNHEKLFF. CDR3 coding DNA: TGCGCCAGCAGCCCGGACGGAGGGAACCATGAAAAACTGTTTTTT.